The T cell receptor (beta chain) described here comes from a study of graft-versus-host responses after intestinal transplantation. General study findings and limits: Early post-transplant HvG declines were associated with peak circulating GvH clone levels.

V was clipped by 4 bases and J by 0 bases, with 4 bases between them. This CDR3 has 13 amino acids. CDR1 MNHNS and CDR2 SASEGT come from the germline V gene. Details on this clone: Its antigen is unidentified.

Assay used: immunoSEQ multiplex PCR; TCRdb lists only in-frame clones, some missing. The profile shows over 100,000 clones, around 90% of them singletons. The sequence derives from a human donor who was the organ donor for an intestinal transplant. The material sequenced was unstimulated CD4+ T cells sorted from spleen or lymph node cells, taken before transplant. The chain is built from TRBV6-1 and TRBJ2-1; no definite D call. The CDR3 reads CASSGTSYNEQFF. CDR3 coding DNA: TGTGCCAGCAGTGGAACCTCCTACAATGAGCAGTTCTTC.